The present entry profiles one T cell receptor beta chain with its context. The antigen remains undetermined. The CDR3 runs to 15 residues. The junction had 5 bases not matched to a gene; V was cut back by 8 bases and J by 0 bases. The V gene's germline CDR1 is KGHSH and CDR2 LQKENI. This entry belongs to a study of cytotoxic CD8 clonotypes in ibrutinib-treated CLL. The overall study: Response material was collected after a median around 12 months of treatment, range 6 to 36.

Data came from immunoSEQ multiplex PCR; TCRdb stores just in-frame clones and leaves some out. The sample shows over 200,000 clones, around 75% of them seen only once. Study-level findings and limits: Clonality climbed at ibrutinib response, then dropped toward baseline at progression. Sustained-remission and progressing patients had different sampling times. Clonality correlated strongly with circulating CD8+ T cells and exceeded age-matched healthy donors at baseline.

The sequenced sample was PBMCs, obtained after 12 months of ibrutinib treatment. V and J are TRBV18 and TRBJ1-4; TRBD1 agrees at 8 bases. This TCR came from a human donor with chronic lymphocytic leukemia. In DNA form, the CDR3 reads TGTGCCAGCACTCCACAGGGGGCAACTAATGAAAAACTGTTTTTT. Its translation: CASTPQGATNEKLFF.